This TCR beta chain derives from a study of T cell repertoires in cytomegalovirus infection. Whole-study context: Public TCR beta signatures were indicative of both CMV infection and a matching HLA type.

This clonotype has just a few counts. Its antigen is still unknown. The germline CDR1 and CDR2 sequences are SGHVS and FNYEAQ. Trimming left V 3 bases short and J 8 bases short, with 12 bases between. The CDR3 has 13 amino acids. MiXCR, run by TCRdb on the reads, gives a single entry per CDR3 protein. Among 200,000 or so distinct CDR3 sequences listed, roughly 28% were seen once. Study results and limitations: Cumulative public TCR beta family frequency identified carriers of CMV plus the relevant HLA.

The material sequenced was PBMCs. The TCR comes from a human donor in good health (CMV status not recorded). Some clones in this sample may be carry-over from other donors' samples. The rearrangement joins TRBV7-6 to TRBJ2-3; tentative D call: TRBD2 (5 bases). Here the CDR3 reads CASSLGNGGTQYF. The CDR3 DNA reads TGTGCCAGCAGCTTGGGCAATGGAGGTACGCAGTATTTT.